The 29 T cell receptor beta chains given below trace back to one sample, sequenced in a study of blood T cell repertoires in COVID-19. TCRdb keeps only in-frame clones here, not all; method: immunoSEQ multiplex PCR. Altogether approximately 230,000 clones are present, approximately 79% being singletons, with the ten largest covering about 4%. The sequenced sample consisted of peripheral blood. The receptors were sampled from a woman between 35 and 50 years old with active or convalescent COVID-19.

The chain combines TRBV5-1 with TRBJ2-3; TRBD2 aligns across 11 bases. Germline CDR1 is SGHRS and CDR2 is YFSETQ. Trimming cost V 0 bases and J 2 bases; bases outside gene matches: 2. The CDR3 runs 16 residues. CDR3 loop: CASSLGLAGSTDTQYF. Here the CDR3 DNA reads TGCGCCAGCAGCTTGGGACTAGCGGGGTCCACAGATACGCAGTATTTT.

As regards this clone: A read error may explain this, as a much larger clone is one base away. The V gene is TRBV27, the J gene TRBJ2-5, with 7 nucleotides matching TRBD2. The CDR3 has 13 residues. Germline lookup yields CDR1 MNHEY and CDR2 SMNVEV (reference sequence). The V gene end was trimmed by 1 base and the J gene end by 4 bases; junction bases not matched to a gene: 0. In nucleotides, the CDR3 is TGTGCCAGCAGTTTATGGGGGGGAGAGACCCAGTACTTC. Its translation is CASSLWGGETQYF.

This clone was detected once. The rearrangement joins TRBV2 to TRBJ1-1; no clear D gene. The germline V gene encodes CDR1 SNHLY and CDR2 FYNNEI. V was clipped by 7 bases and J by 4 bases, with 10 bases between them. The CDR3 sequence is 12 residues long. In nucleotides, the CDR3 is TGTGCCAGCACCGCCCCGGGCACTGAAGCTTTCTTT. Amino acids: CASTAPGTEAFF.

J is TRBJ2-7 and V is TRBV2; TRBD1 matches at 9 bases. The germline CDR1 and CDR2 sequences are SNHLY and FYNNEI. V lost 4 bases and J lost 6; bases outside the gene matches: 10. This CDR3 spans 15 amino acids. In DNA, the CDR3 is TGTGCCAGCAGTGTTCTCCGAACAGGGGGCGGCGAGCAGTACTTC. Amino acid sequence: CASSVLRTGGGEQYF.

The rearrangement uses TRBV6-1 and TRBJ1-1; D remains unclear. CDR3 size: 14 residues. Trimming took off 3 bases at V and 8 bases at J, with 16 bases between the two ends. CDR1 and CDR2 from the germline V gene are MNHNS and SASEGT. The CDR3 reads CASSDSGVRGEAFF. The CDR3 DNA reads TGTGCCAGCAGTGATTCCGGGGTCAGAGGAGAAGCTTTCTTT.

The chain has TRBV28 and TRBJ1-3; D gene unclear. The CDR3 sequence is 15 residues long. From germline, CDR1 is MDHEN and CDR2 SYDVKM. V was shortened by 10 bases and J by 0 bases, with 16 bases between the two germline ends. The CDR3 reads CATLGPRSSGNTIYF. The CDR3 DNA sequence: TGTGCCACCCTGGGTCCGAGGAGCTCTGGAAACACCATATATTTT.

This clone was observed a handful of times. The V call is TRBV7-6, the J call TRBJ1-2; 9 bases line up with TRBD1. J gave up 6 bases and V 1 base, and 6 bases lay outside the gene matches. CDR3 length: 15 amino acids. Per germline, CDR1 SGHVS and CDR2 FNYEAQ. CDR3 DNA sequence: TGTGCCAGCAGCTTAGAGACAGGGGGGGCGGATGGCTACACCTTC. Residues: CASSLETGGADGYTF.

The chain uses TRBV19 and TRBJ2-1, with D uncertain. The germline CDR1 and CDR2 sequences are LNHDA and SQIVND (reference sequence). The length of the CDR3 is 12 residues. Trimming took 1 base from V and 8 from J, leaving 6 bases between them. DNA of the CDR3: TGTGCCAGTAGTATAGTGGGCTATGAGCAGTTCTTC. It encodes CASSIVGYEQFF.

This chain uses TRBV6-1 with TRBJ2-1; 11 bases are a match to TRBD2. Losses at the gene ends were 4 bases for V and 4 bases for J; bases not matched to a gene: 0. This CDR3 spans 14 amino acids. The germline V gene has CDR1 MNHNS and CDR2 SASEGT. This CDR3 reads CASSVAGGYNEQFF. The CDR3, as DNA: TGTGCCAGCAGTGTAGCGGGGGGGTACAATGAGCAGTTCTTC.

The chain carries TRBV6-2 or TRBV6-3 and TRBJ1-5; TRBD1 might be the D (5 bases). CDR1 and CDR2 from the germline V gene are MNHEY and SVGEGT. This CDR3 has 16 residues. Trimming shortened V by 6 bases and J by 4 bases, and 19 bases separated the two germline ends. Written as DNA, the CDR3 is TGTGCCAGCAGCCCTGTGGGGGGGTTGACGAATCAGCCCCAGCATTTT. It specifies CASSPVGGLTNQPQHF.

V and J are TRBV28 and TRBJ1-5; the match to TRBD1 covers 7 bases. The CDR3 is 15 amino acids. J gave up 5 bases and V 6 bases, and 10 bases lay outside the gene matches. Germline V gene data show CDR1 as MDHEN and CDR2 as SYDVKM. In nucleotides, the CDR3 is TGTGCCAGCAGCCCGGACAGGAGGGCTCATCAGCCCCAGCATTTT. Its protein product is CASSPDRRAHQPQHF.

In the case of this clone: Within the sample, other DNA sequences also encode this same CDR3. The V gene is TRBV12-3 or TRBV12-4, the J gene TRBJ1-5; TRBD1 might be the D (5 bases). CDR3 length: 12 amino acids. Trimming stripped 6 bases from V and 6 bases from J, with 9 bases between. The CDR3 coding sequence is TGTGCCAGCAGCCTCCAGGGTCAGCCCCAGCATTTT. Translated: CASSLQGQPQHF.

The chain combines TRBV28 with TRBJ2-5; TRBD2 is a possible D gene (7 bases). Germline-derived CDR1 and CDR2 are MDHEN and SYDVKM. V was cut by 3 bases and J by 0 bases, with 23 bases left in between. CDR3 size: 19 residues. The CDR3 sequence: CASSFSGGLGALYQETQYF. As DNA, the CDR3 is TGTGCCAGCAGTTTCTCCGGGGGGCTGGGGGCCTTGTACCAAGAGACCCAGTACTTC.

The sample holds one count of this clone. CDR3 sequence: CASSLRQGPYEQYV. The CDR3 DNA reads TGTGCCAGCAGTCTTCGACAGGGGCCCTACGAGCAGTACGTC. This sequence joins TRBV28 and TRBJ2-7, with 8 bases matching TRBD1. Germline trimming cut 5 bases from V and 2 bases from J; bases unmatched to any gene: 5. Germline V gene sequence: CDR1 MDHEN, CDR2 SYDVKM. The CDR3 has 14 residues.

This clone was counted only a few times. This rearrangement joins TRBV5-1 to TRBJ2-1, with 9 bases lining up with TRBD2. Germline trimming cut 7 bases from V and 2 bases from J; bases unmatched to any gene: 4. CDR3 length: 14 residues. Germline V CDR1 and CDR2: SGHRS, YFSETQ. CDR3 in DNA: TGCGCCAGCCGGACTAGCGATCCCTACAATGAGCAGTTCTTC. Translation: CASRTSDPYNEQFF.

This CDR3 is CASSEDGGRETQYF. CDR3 nucleotides: TGTGCCAGCAGTGAAGACGGGGGTCGAGAGACCCAGTACTTC. The chain is built from TRBV6-1 and TRBJ2-5, with D perhaps TRBD2 (6 bases). The CDR3 has 14 amino acids. CDR1 is MNHNS and CDR2 is SASEGT in the germline V gene. The V end was cut by 1 base, the J end by 4 bases, with 10 bases between.

The J gene is TRBJ1-2, the V gene TRBV5-6; TRBD1 agrees at 7 bases. The length of the CDR3 is 13 residues. The V and J ends lost 4 bases and 5 bases, in that order; junction bases with no gene match: 5. Germline loops: CDR1 SGHDT, CDR2 YYEEEE. The CDR3 DNA reads TGTGCCAGCAGCGGCAGGGGGTGGTATGGCTACACCTTC. Translation gives CASSGRGWYGYTF.

In this sample, this clone turned up once. The V call is TRBV12-2, the J call TRBJ1-2; no check of the table's D call, TRBD1, against the DNA was made. TRBV12-2 is listed as a pseudogene. The CDR3 consists of 18 residues. CDR3 sequence reads: CASRQVGDRGSLNYGYTF. DNA of the CDR3: TGTGCAAGTCGACAGGTCGGGGACAGGGGTTCACTTAACTATGGCTACACCTTC.

V is TRBV7-9 and J is TRBJ1-1, with TRBD1 identical over 8 bases. Germline CDR1 reads SEHNR; CDR2 reads FQNEAQ (reference sequence). The V segment lost 3 bases and the J segment 4 bases; nucleotides outside the gene matches: 4. This CDR3 is 14 amino acids long. The CDR3 region is CASSFGQGFTEAFF. DNA of the CDR3: TGTGCCAGCAGCTTCGGACAGGGCTTCACTGAAGCTTTCTTT.

The J gene is TRBJ2-4, the V gene TRBV20-1, with TRBD1 as a possible D gene (6 bases). Trimming stripped 3 bases from V and 7 bases from J, with 16 bases between. The CDR3 consists of 14 residues. Germline lookup yields CDR1 DFQATT and CDR2 SNEGSKA (reference sequence). In DNA form, the CDR3 reads TGCAGTGCTAGTAGTGGGGGCATTGGGAACATTCAGTACTTC. Translation gives CSASSGGIGNIQYF.

This clone was observed a few times. The J gene is TRBJ1-2, the V gene TRBV3-1 (or the pseudogene TRBV3-2); maybe TRBD1 (5 bases). V gave up 1 base and J gave up 7 bases, with 10 bases separating them. There are 13 residues in the CDR3. The V gene's germline CDR1 is LGHDT and CDR2 YNNKEL (reference sequence). Here the CDR3 reads CASSQGTGGGYTF. The CDR3 region has the DNA TGTGCCAGCAGCCAAGGAACAGGCGGTGGCTACACCTTC.

The CDR3 bases are TGCGCCAGCAGCCTGACGGGTGGAAACACCATATATTTT. This gives the protein CASSLTGGNTIYF. This chain uses TRBV4-1 with TRBJ1-3; D ambiguous. The germline gives CDR1 MGHRA, CDR2 YSYEKL. The V and J ends lost 4 bases and 3 bases respectively, with 7 bases between them. The CDR3 sequence is 13 residues long.

The gene calls are TRBV6-1 and TRBJ1-6; D unclear. The germline V and J ends were trimmed by 1 base and 5 bases, with 3 bases remaining between them. CDR1 is MNHNS, CDR2 SASEGT, per germline. This CDR3 has 13 residues. As DNA, the CDR3 is TGTGCCAGCAGTGAAGGGCATAATTCACCCCTCCACTTT. Translation gives CASSEGHNSPLHF.

This clone was seen only a few times. The chain joins TRBV7-9 to TRBJ2-3, with D maybe TRBD1 (5 bases). The CDR3 totals 15 residues. Germline values: CDR1 SEHNR, CDR2 FQNEAQ (reference sequence). Trimming shortened V by 3 bases and J by 0 bases, and 10 bases separated the two germline ends. Written as DNA, the CDR3 is TGTGCCAGCAGCTTCGGGCAGGGTAGCACAGATACGCAGTATTTT. Protein product: CASSFGQGSTDTQYF.

This rearrangement joins TRBV12-3 or TRBV12-4 to TRBJ2-5; 7 bases map to TRBD1. This CDR3 comprises 13 residues. Trimming cost V 5 bases and J 5 bases; bases outside gene matches: 5. The CDR3 sequence is CASSLTGRETQYF. The DNA of the CDR3 is TGTGCCAGCAGTCTGACAGGGCGGGAGACCCAGTACTTC.

The V call is TRBV19, the J call TRBJ2-3; 9 bases are shared with TRBD2. There are 13 residues in the CDR3. The V gene end was trimmed by 8 bases and the J gene end by 11 bases; junction bases not matched to a gene: 11. Germline V gene sequence: CDR1 LNHDA, CDR2 SQIVND (reference sequence). The CDR3 DNA reads as TGTGCCAGTGCCCTTGAGCGGGGGGACCGGCAGTATTTT. As protein: CASALERGDRQYF.

The rearrangement links TRBV30 to TRBJ1-1; possibly TRBD1 for D (5 bases). From germline, CDR1 is GTSNPN and CDR2 SVGIG (reference sequence). Trimming shortened V by 0 bases and J by 1 base, and 12 bases separated the two germline ends. The CDR3 extends over 15 amino acids. The chain's CDR3 is CAWSVLGQGNTEAFF. The CDR3 DNA reads as TGTGCCTGGAGTGTATTAGGTCAGGGGAACACTGAAGCTTTCTTT.

V usage is TRBV9 and J usage is TRBJ1-2, with D perhaps matching TRBD1 (6 bases). CDR3 size: 14 residues. CDR1 SGDLS and CDR2 YYNGEE come from the germline V gene. Trimming left V 5 bases short and J 6 bases short, with 17 bases between. CDR3 protein: CASSLRGGSHGYTF. CDR3 sequence (DNA): TGTGCCAGCAGTCTGAGAGGGGGAAGTCATGGCTACACCTTC.

This chain connects TRBV6-5 to TRBJ1-1; 9 nucleotides agree with TRBD1. With 8 bases clipped from V and 6 bases from J, the junction kept 7 bases outside the gene matches. CDR1 MNHEY and CDR2 SVGAGI come from the germline V gene. The CDR3 contains 13 residues. In nucleotides, the CDR3 is TGTGCCAGCGGTCGGGACAGGGCGGCTGAAGCTTTCTTT. Protein sequence: CASGRDRAAEAFF.